One sample yielded the 11 T cell receptor beta chains listed below, sequenced in a study of blood T cell repertoires in COVID-19. Produced via immunoSEQ multiplex PCR; TCRdb's table is partial and in-frame only. The table includes 300,000 to 400,000 clones, roughly 90% detected once. The sequenced sample was peripheral blood. The receptors here all came from a woman between 50 and 59 years old with active or convalescent COVID-19.

The rearrangement links TRBV28 to TRBJ1-1, with a weak D call TRBD1 (5 bases). The CDR3 is made up of 15 amino acids. The V gene lost 5 bases and the J gene lost 0 bases, with 13 bases spanning the gap. Germline V gene data show CDR1 as MDHEN and CDR2 as SYDVKM. The DNA of the CDR3 is TGTGCCAGCAGTAACCCACAGGTCTTGAACACTGAAGCTTTCTTT. This sequence encodes CASSNPQVLNTEAFF.

The gene calls are TRBV29-1 and TRBJ1-1, with TRBD1 identical over 8 bases. The CDR3 consists of 13 residues. Trimming removed 3 bases from V and 1 base from J; junction bases left unmatched: 1. From germline, CDR1 is SQVTM and CDR2 ANQGSEA. The CDR3 DNA follows: TGCAGCGTTGACCAGGGGGCGAACACTGAAGCTTTCTTT. This gives the protein CSVDQGANTEAFF.

This sequence joins TRBV6-1 and TRBJ2-7, with a weak D call TRBD1 (6 bases). CDR1 is MNHNS and CDR2 is SASEGT in the germline V gene. V gave up 5 bases and J gave up 3 bases, with 14 bases separating them. This CDR3 is 14 amino acids long. This CDR3 is CASSPQGHNYEQYF. CDR3 DNA sequence: TGTGCCAGCAGTCCCCAGGGACACAACTACGAGCAGTACTTC.

V gene TRBV6-2 or TRBV6-3 combines with J gene TRBJ2-3, with D uncertain. Trimming cost V 2 bases and J 0 bases, with 9 bases left between them. Germline V CDR1 and CDR2: MNHEY, SVGEGT. The CDR3 runs 15 residues. DNA of the CDR3: TGTGCCAGCAGTTACCGGTCTGCTAGCACAGATACGCAGTATTTT. Its protein product is CASSYRSASTDTQYF.

The J gene is TRBJ1-5, the V gene TRBV4-1; 8 bases map to TRBD1. The CDR3 runs to 18 residues. V lost 2 bases, J lost 2 bases, and 11 bases stayed unmatched. Germline-derived CDR1 and CDR2 are MGHRA and YSYEKL. CDR3 DNA sequence: TGCGCCAGCAGCCAATGGACCACAGGGGGGGTTGGCAATCAGCCCCAGCATTTT. Its protein product is CASSQWTTGGVGNQPQHF.

The J gene is TRBJ2-1, the V gene TRBV18; 8 nucleotides line up with TRBD2. CDR1 KGHSH and CDR2 LQKENI come from the germline V gene. J gave up 7 bases and V 1 base, and 6 bases lay outside the gene matches. The CDR3 sequence is 15 residues long. The CDR3 here is CASSPQSGSLNEQFF. The CDR3 DNA reads as TGTGCCAGCTCACCACAGAGCGGGAGTCTGAATGAGCAGTTCTTC.

The chain combines TRBV9 with TRBJ2-7; D possibly corresponds to TRBD1 (6 bases). The ends were cut back, 0 bases at V and 6 bases at J, with 10 bases in the middle. Germline lookup yields CDR1 SGDLS and CDR2 YYNGEE. The CDR3 is 13 amino acids. CDR3 DNA sequence: TGTGCCAGCAGCGTAGAGGGGGTTGGCGAGCAGTACTTC. Protein: CASSVEGVGEQYF.

The chain uses TRBV14 and TRBJ2-2; D uncertain. CDR1 and CDR2 from the germline V gene are SGHDN and FVKESK. There are 12 residues in the CDR3. V was pared by 5 bases and J by 3 bases, with 4 bases between. The CDR3 is CASSSYTGELFF. CDR3 bases: TGTGCCAGCAGCTCTTACACCGGGGAGCTGTTTTTT.

This chain links TRBV28 with TRBJ1-5; 7 positions match TRBD1. There are 14 residues in the CDR3. V lost 6 bases, J lost 9 bases, and 11 bases stayed unmatched. Per germline, CDR1 MDHEN and CDR2 SYDVKM. The CDR3 is CASSVGQVNSPQHF. Written as DNA, the CDR3 is TGTGCCAGCAGCGTAGGACAGGTCAACTCGCCCCAGCATTTT.

The chain uses TRBV29-1 and TRBJ2-1; weak D call: TRBD1 (6 bases). The CDR3 spans 15 residues. Trimming took off 5 bases at V and 4 bases at J, with 18 bases between the two ends. Per the germline V gene, CDR1 is SQVTM and CDR2 is ANQGSEA. In DNA form, the CDR3 reads TGCAGCGTTCTAAAAGGACAGCCGGTTTACAATGAGCAGTTCTTC. It encodes CSVLKGQPVYNEQFF.

The V and J genes are TRBV21-1 and TRBJ2-1; the table's D call, TRBD2, has no DNA check behind it. TRBV21-1 represents a pseudogene. The CDR3 loop spans 19 amino acids. In DNA, the CDR3 is TGTGCCAGCAGCAAAGATTCGCCCGCTCTACTACTGTCCTACAATGAGCAGTTCTTC. Translation: CASSKDSPALLLSYNEQFF.